The clone carrying this TCR beta chain appeared once. The V gene lost 2 bases and the J gene lost 4 bases, with 14 bases spanning the gap. The CDR3 has 15 residues. Germline V lookup: CDR1 MNHEY, CDR2 SVGAGI. This table comes from immunoSEQ multiplex PCR, and its TCRdb copy is limited to in-frame clones, with some not included. The sample contains about 73,000 clones, approximately 93% of which appear only once. This record belongs to a study of technical replicates of blood from several donors. This TCR was sampled from a human donor in good health. What was sequenced was T cells isolated from PBMCs. The gene calls are TRBV6-5 and TRBJ1-2, with D uncertain. CDR3 amino acids: CASSYTEGEGYGYTF. CDR3 nucleotides: TGTGCCAGCAGTTACACCGAGGGAGAGGGCTATGGCTACACCTTC.